Sequencing of this T cell receptor (beta chain) was carried out in a study of CXCR3-negative and CXCR3-positive naive CD8 T cells. Study in general: Per library, roughly 1.4 +/- 0.3 million reads; roughly 150 million TRB reads overall.

To note about this clonotype: Antigen specificity is unknown.

5' RACE that incorporated UMI labels was used to prepare the TRB cDNA libraries. TCRdb re-called the 5' RACE reads; one entry per CDR3 protein, DNA not given. This table holds around 140,000 distinct CDR3 sequences. The germline gives CDR1 SGHTA, CDR2 FQGNSA. The CDR3 has 14 residues. Study-level results: CXCR3-positive naive cells had TRB CDR3s that were more hydrophobic than CXCR3-negative naive cells had. Similar TRBV-TRBJ usage was seen in naive cells (both CXCR3-negative and CXCR3-positive), but memory cells differed. Much lower diversity was found in memory CD8+ cells, while both naive subsets had comparably high diversity.

The sequence was obtained from a human donor in good health. Some clones in this sample may be carry-over from other donors' samples. This chain connects TRBV7-2 to TRBJ2-1. The sequenced sample consisted of naive CXCR3+ CD8+ T cells from blood. Described subset: CD45RO-CCR7+CD27+CD95- naive CD8+ T cells expressing CXCR3 (TNR3+). The CDR3 here is CASSLVMGYSEQFF.